This T cell receptor (beta chain) was identified in a study of radiotherapy plus CTLA-4 blockade in lung cancer (dated by TCRdb to about 2018). Some background on the complete study: Among enrolled patients, under 20% had an objective response and approximately 30% reached disease control.

Receptors were amplified or captured by the immunoSEQ multiplex PCR assay. In TCRdb, the immuneACCESS table is reduced to in-frame sequences with V and J assigned. These tables do not hold every clone; where another copy was compared, an unresolved V gene accounts for under half, and the others remain unexplained. The sample contains 20,000 to 25,000 clones, about two thirds of them found a single time. The ten largest clones represent roughly 3% of the sample. The germline V gene yields SGHRS for CDR1 and YFSETQ for CDR2. Cut back by 0 bases and 7 bases, the V and J ends lie 14 bases apart. Taken from cysteine to phenylalanine, the CDR3 has 14 residues. Only the CDR3 DNA stays, 42 bases, in frame from base 1. The study tested focal radiation therapy combined with CTLA-4 blockade (ipilimumab) in patients with chemo-refractory metastatic non-small-cell lung cancer. Note on this clone: There is no known antigen for this receptor. One base away there is no much larger clone; base qualities are not given.

Summary of the overall study and its limitations: After treatment with radiotherapy and ipilimumab, TCR clones that came from tumors expanded in the peripheral blood. Increased serum interferon-beta after radiation, together with early dynamic changes in blood T cell clones, were reported to be the strongest predictors of response.

This sequence originates from a human donor with non-small cell lung cancer whose response to radiotherapy plus ipilimumab could not be evaluated. The specimen was peripheral blood, collected from a patient treated with radiotherapy plus ipilimumab. Here the chain combines TRBV5-1 and TRBJ2-7; a tentative D match to TRBD1 spans 6 bases. CDR3 reads: CASSLGNRVREQYF. The nucleotide sequence is given as TGCGCCAGCAGCTTGGGTAACAGGGTGCGGGAGCAGTACTTC.